These 15 T cell receptor beta chains were sequenced from one sample in a study of technical replicates of blood from several donors. Generated by immunoSEQ multiplex PCR, the TCRdb table keeps only in-frame clones and is missing some. The repertoire holds approximately 78,000 clones, roughly 96% seen once, with around 0.24% in the top ten. Sequenced input: T cells isolated from PBMCs. The receptor set was obtained from a human donor in good health.

The chain links TRBV19 to TRBJ2-1, with 12 nucleotides matching TRBD2. The CDR3 spans 15 residues. J gave up 9 bases and V 5 bases, and 8 bases lay outside the gene matches. Germline CDR1 and CDR2: LNHDA and SQIVND (reference sequence). The CDR3 loop is CASSPLGLAGTEQFF. The CDR3 bases are TGTGCCAGTAGTCCGCTAGGACTAGCGGGGACTGAGCAGTTCTTC.

V gene TRBV6-5 combines with J gene TRBJ2-1, with TRBD2 identical over 8 bases. The CDR3 sequence is 12 residues long. Germline V gives CDR1 MNHEY, CDR2 SVGAGI. With V trimmed by 8 bases and J by 3 bases, 0 bases remained unmatched. This CDR3 reads CASRGGYNEQFF. CDR3 DNA: TGTGCCAGCCGGGGGGGCTACAATGAGCAGTTCTTC.

The chain links TRBV29-1 to TRBJ1-5, with 7 bases lining up with TRBD1. V shed 2 bases and J 3 bases; nucleotides not matched to a gene: 10. CDR1 and CDR2 (germline): SQVTM, ANQGSEA. The CDR3 totals 16 residues. The chain's CDR3 is CSVEYGTEVANQPQHF. Here the CDR3 DNA reads TGCAGCGTTGAATATGGGACAGAAGTTGCCAATCAGCCCCAGCATTTT.

The chain employs TRBV9 and TRBJ2-1; D may be TRBD2 (5 bases). From germline, CDR1 is SGDLS and CDR2 YYNGEE. This CDR3 has 16 residues. Between the trimmed V and J ends, which lost 3 bases and 1 base, there was a span of 14 bases. This chain's CDR3 is CASSAPRGLSYNEQFF. The DNA of the CDR3 is TGTGCCAGCAGCGCCCCGCGCGGGCTATCCTACAATGAGCAGTTCTTC.

This CDR3 is CASSSRVSGNTIYF. The CDR3, as DNA: TGTGCCAGCAGCTCGCGGGTCTCTGGAAACACCATATATTTT. The V call is TRBV5-6, the J call TRBJ1-3; D gene uncertain. Trimming removed 3 bases from V and 0 bases from J, with 7 bases in between. CDR1 and CDR2 (germline): SGHDT, YYEEEE. This CDR3 spans 14 amino acids.

The genes are TRBV19 and TRBJ1-4, with 9 bases that match TRBD1. After removal of 7 bases from V and 8 bases from J, the junction contained 5 bases not matched to a gene. The germline gives CDR1 LNHDA, CDR2 SQIVND (reference sequence). The CDR3 spans 13 residues. The chain's CDR3 is CASIPTGGEKLFF. CDR3 in DNA: TGTGCCAGTATCCCCACAGGGGGCGAAAAACTGTTTTTT.

This sequence joins TRBV18 and TRBJ2-7; possible D gene TRBD2, 8 bases. CDR1 is KGHSH, CDR2 LQKENI, per germline. Between the trimmed V and J ends, which lost 7 bases and 3 bases, there was a span of 13 bases. This CDR3 is 13 amino acids long. This CDR3 reads CASYSGTVYEQYF. DNA for the CDR3: TGTGCCAGCTATAGCGGGACAGTCTACGAGCAGTACTTC. Drawing the rest from reference TRBV18 and TRBJ2-7, the complete variable domain is NAGVMQNPRHLVRRRGQEARLRCSPMKGHSHVYWYRQLPEEGLKFMVYLQKENIIDESGMPKERFSAEFPKEGPSILRIQQVVRGDSAAYFCASYSGTVYEQYFGPGTRLTVT.

V and J are TRBV28 and TRBJ1-3; 7 nucleotides match TRBD1. The CDR3 totals 17 residues. CDR1 is MDHEN, CDR2 SYDVKM, per germline. V lost 4 bases to trimming and J lost 0 bases; unmatched junction nucleotides: 9. CDR3 loop: CASSSPGQLDSGNTIYF. CDR3 nucleotides: TGTGCCAGCAGTTCGCCGGGACAGCTAGACTCTGGAAACACCATATATTTT.

V usage is TRBV9 and J usage is TRBJ2-2; 9 bases fit TRBD1. Germline-derived CDR1 and CDR2 are SGDLS and YYNGEE. This CDR3 has 15 residues. V trimming: 3 bases; J trimming: 5 bases; junction bases outside the gene matches: 5. The DNA of the CDR3 is TGTGCCAGCAGCGCTCGGGACAGGGTAACCGGGGAGCTGTTTTTT. Translating it yields CASSARDRVTGELFF.

The V gene is TRBV27, the J gene TRBJ1-2; 10 bases map to TRBD1. V dropped 8 bases and J dropped 8; count of bases not matched to a gene: 11. The CDR3 consists of 14 residues. Germline V gives CDR1 MNHEY, CDR2 SMNVEV (reference sequence). The CDR3: CASRWGTGAGGYTF. The DNA of the CDR3 is TGTGCCAGCCGTTGGGGGACAGGGGCGGGGGGCTACACCTTC.

The chain couples TRBV7-9 to TRBJ1-1; unclear D gene. Germline CDR1 SEHNR, CDR2 FQNEAQ (reference sequence). This CDR3 has 14 amino acids. The V gene lost 5 bases and the J gene lost 3 bases, with 13 bases spanning the gap. The CDR3 DNA reads as TGTGCCAGCAGCGCTCAATCCGGAGACACTGAAGCTTTCTTT. This gives the protein CASSAQSGDTEAFF.

The rearrangement joins TRBV27 to TRBJ2-7, with D possibly matching TRBD2 (5 bases). The germline V and J ends were trimmed by 3 bases and 4 bases, with 16 bases remaining between them. Germline lookup yields CDR1 MNHEY and CDR2 SMNVEV (reference sequence). The CDR3 is made up of 15 amino acids. CDR3 nucleotides: TGTGCCAGCAGTTTTGTGGGAGAAACAAGGTACGAGCAGTACTTC. Protein sequence: CASSFVGETRYEQYF.

This clone was observed once. This chain links TRBV7-9 with TRBJ1-5; unclear D gene. The CDR3 consists of 12 residues. V lost 5 bases to trimming and J lost 4 bases, with 6 bases between them. CDR1 is SEHNR, CDR2 FQNEAQ, per germline (reference sequence). The CDR3 loop is CASSILNQPQHF. The CDR3 nucleotides are TGTGCCAGCAGCATCCTAAATCAGCCCCAGCATTTT.

The chain uses TRBV7-2 and TRBJ2-7; 9 bases match TRBD2. This CDR3 contains 19 residues. V shed 1 base, J shed 4 bases, and the junction held 17 bases outside the gene matches. Germline values: CDR1 SGHTA, CDR2 FQGNSA. CDR3 sequence: CASSLGRPRLADGVYEQYF. CDR3 DNA: TGTGCCAGCAGCTTAGGCCGCCCTAGACTAGCGGATGGGGTGTACGAGCAGTACTTC.

The DNA of the CDR3 is TGTGCCAGCAGCTTATACGCGGGGCCCCAGCATTTT. Translated: CASSLYAGPQHF. The V and J genes are TRBV5-6 and TRBJ1-5, with D hard to call. CDR1 and CDR2 (germline): SGHDT, YYEEEE. The CDR3 length is 12 residues. Trimming pared 2 bases from V and 9 bases from J, leaving 9 bases between.